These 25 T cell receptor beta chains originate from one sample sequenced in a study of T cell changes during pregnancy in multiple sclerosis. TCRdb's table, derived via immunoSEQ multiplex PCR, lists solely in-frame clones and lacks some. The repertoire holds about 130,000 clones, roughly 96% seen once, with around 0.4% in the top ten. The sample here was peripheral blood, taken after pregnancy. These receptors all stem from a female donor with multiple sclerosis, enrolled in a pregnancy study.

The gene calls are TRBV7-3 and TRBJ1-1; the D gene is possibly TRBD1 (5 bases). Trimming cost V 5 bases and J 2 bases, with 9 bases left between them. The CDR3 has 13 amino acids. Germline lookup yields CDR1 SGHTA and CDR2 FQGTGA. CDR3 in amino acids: CASSRTQNTEAFF. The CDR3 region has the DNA TGTGCCAGCAGCCGGACACAAAACACTGAAGCTTTCTTT.

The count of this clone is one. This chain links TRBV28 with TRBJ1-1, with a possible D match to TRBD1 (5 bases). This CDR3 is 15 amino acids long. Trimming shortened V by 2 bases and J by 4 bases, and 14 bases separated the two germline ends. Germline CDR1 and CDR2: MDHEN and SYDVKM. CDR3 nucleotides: TGTGCCAGCAGTTTACCGACAGCCTTGGGCACTGAAGCTTTCTTT. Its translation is CASSLPTALGTEAFF. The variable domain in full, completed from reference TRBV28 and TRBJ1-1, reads DVKVTQSSRYLVKRTGEKVFLECVQDMDHENMFWYRQDPGLGLRLIYFSYDVKMKEKGDIPEGYSVSREKKERFSLILESASTNQTSMYLCASSLPTALGTEAFFGQGTRLTVV.

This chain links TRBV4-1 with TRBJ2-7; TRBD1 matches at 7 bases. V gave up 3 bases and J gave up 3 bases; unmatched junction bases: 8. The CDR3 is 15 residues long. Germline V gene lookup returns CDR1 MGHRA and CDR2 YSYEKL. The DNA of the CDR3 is TGCGCCAGCAGCCAGACCGGGACAGCAATCTACGAGCAGTACTTC. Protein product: CASSQTGTAIYEQYF.

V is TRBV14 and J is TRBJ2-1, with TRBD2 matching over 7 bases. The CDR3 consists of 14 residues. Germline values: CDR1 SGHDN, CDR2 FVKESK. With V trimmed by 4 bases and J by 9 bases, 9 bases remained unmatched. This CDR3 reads CASSRRLALGEQFF. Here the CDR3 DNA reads TGTGCCAGCAGCCGCCGACTAGCTCTCGGTGAGCAGTTCTTC.

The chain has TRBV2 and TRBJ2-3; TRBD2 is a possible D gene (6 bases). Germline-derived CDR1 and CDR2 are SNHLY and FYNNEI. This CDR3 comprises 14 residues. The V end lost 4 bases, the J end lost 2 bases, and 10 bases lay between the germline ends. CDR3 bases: TGTGCCAGCAGTGTGGAGGGGACCACAGATACGCAGTATTTT. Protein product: CASSVEGTTDTQYF.

The CDR3 region is CASSIPGLVNNEQFF. CDR3 coding DNA: TGTGCCAGCAGTATACCGGGACTAGTCAACAATGAGCAGTTCTTC. The chain joins TRBV27 to TRBJ2-1; 8 positions agree with TRBD2. Trimming cost V 5 bases and J 5 bases; bases outside gene matches: 8. The CDR3 spans 15 residues. In germline, CDR1 is MNHEY, CDR2 SMNVEV (reference sequence).

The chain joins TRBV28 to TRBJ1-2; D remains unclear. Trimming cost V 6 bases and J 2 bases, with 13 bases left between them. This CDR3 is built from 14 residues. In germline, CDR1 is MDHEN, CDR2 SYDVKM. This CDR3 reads CASSLTSRNYGYTF. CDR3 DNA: TGTGCCAGCAGCTTAACGAGTCGCAACTATGGCTACACCTTC.

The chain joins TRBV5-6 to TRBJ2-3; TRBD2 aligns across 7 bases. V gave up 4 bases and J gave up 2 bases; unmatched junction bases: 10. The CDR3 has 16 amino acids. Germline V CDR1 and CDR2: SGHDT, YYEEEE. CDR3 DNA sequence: TGTGCCAGCAGCATGGGACTACCAACCGACACAGATACGCAGTATTTT. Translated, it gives CASSMGLPTDTDTQYF.

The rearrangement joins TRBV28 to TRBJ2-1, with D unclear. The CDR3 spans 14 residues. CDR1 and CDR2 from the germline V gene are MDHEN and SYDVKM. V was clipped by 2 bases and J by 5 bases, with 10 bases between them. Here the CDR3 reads CASSLPKSNNEQFF. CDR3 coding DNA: TGTGCCAGCAGTTTACCCAAATCTAACAATGAGCAGTTCTTC.

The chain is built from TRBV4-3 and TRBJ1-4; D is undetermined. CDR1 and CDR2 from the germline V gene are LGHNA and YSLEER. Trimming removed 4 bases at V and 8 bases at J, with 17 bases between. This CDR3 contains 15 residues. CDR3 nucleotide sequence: TGCGCCAGCAGCCCGAGCCGGGGTTTAGGGGAAAAACTGTTTTTT. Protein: CASSPSRGLGEKLFF.

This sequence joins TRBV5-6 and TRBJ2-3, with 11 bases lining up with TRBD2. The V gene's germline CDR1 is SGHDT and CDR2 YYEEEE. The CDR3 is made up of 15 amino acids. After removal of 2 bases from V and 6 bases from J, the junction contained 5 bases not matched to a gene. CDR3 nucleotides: TGTGCCAGCAGCTTTTTACTAGCGGGAGAGGATACGCAGTATTTT. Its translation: CASSFLLAGEDTQYF. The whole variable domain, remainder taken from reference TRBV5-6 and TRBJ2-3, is DAGVTQSPTHLIKTRGQQVTLRCSPKSGHDTVSWYQQALGQGPQFIFQYYEEEERQRGNFPDRFSGHQFPNYSSELNVNALLLGDSALYLCASSFLLAGEDTQYFGPGTRLTVL.

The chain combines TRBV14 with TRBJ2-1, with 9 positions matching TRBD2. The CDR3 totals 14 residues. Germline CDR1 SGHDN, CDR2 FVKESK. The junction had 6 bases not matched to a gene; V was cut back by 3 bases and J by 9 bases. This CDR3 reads CASSQSGRNGEQFF. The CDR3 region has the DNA TGTGCCAGCAGCCAGAGCGGGAGGAATGGTGAGCAGTTCTTC.

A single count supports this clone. CDR3 sequence (DNA): TGCGCCAGCAGCCAAGAGATGAGCTATGGCTACACCTTC. Protein: CASSQEMSYGYTF. The V and J genes are TRBV4-1 and TRBJ1-2; no clear D. The V end was cut by 0 bases, the J end by 4 bases, with 6 bases between. The CDR3 has 13 amino acids. From germline, CDR1 is MGHRA and CDR2 YSYEKL.

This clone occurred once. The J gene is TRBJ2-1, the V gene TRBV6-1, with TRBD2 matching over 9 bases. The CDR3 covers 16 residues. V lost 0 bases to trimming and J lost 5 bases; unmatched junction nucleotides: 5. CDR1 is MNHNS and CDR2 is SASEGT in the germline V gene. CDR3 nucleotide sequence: TGTGCCAGCAGTGAAGCACTCCTAGCGGGGAACAATGAGCAGTTCTTC. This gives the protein CASSEALLAGNNEQFF.

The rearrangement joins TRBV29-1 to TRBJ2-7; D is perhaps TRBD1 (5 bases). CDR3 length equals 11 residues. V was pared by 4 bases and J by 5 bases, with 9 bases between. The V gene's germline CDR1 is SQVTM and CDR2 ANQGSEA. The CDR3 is CSVVGANEQYF. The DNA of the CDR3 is TGCAGCGTTGTAGGGGCCAACGAGCAGTACTTC.

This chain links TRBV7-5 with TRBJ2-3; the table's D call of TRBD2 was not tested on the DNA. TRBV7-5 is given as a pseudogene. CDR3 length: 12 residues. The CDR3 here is CARSRLLDTQYF. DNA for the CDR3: TGTGCCAGAAGCCGACTGTTAGATACGCAGTATTTT.

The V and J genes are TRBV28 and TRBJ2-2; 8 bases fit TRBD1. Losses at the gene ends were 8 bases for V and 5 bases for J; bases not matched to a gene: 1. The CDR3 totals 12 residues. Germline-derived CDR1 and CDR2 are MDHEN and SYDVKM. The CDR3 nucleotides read TGTGCCAGCCGGACAGGGACCGGGGAGCTGTTTTTT. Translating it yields CASRTGTGELFF.

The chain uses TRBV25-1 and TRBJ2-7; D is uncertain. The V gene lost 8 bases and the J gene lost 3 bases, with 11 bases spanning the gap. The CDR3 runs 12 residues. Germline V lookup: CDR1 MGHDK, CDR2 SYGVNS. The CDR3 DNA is TGTGCCAGCGCCCCGCAGGACTACGAGCAGTACTTC. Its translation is CASAPQDYEQYF.

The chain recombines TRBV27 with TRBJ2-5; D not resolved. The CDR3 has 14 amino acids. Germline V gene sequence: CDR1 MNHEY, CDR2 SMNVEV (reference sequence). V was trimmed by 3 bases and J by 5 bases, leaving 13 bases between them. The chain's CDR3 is CASSLSILVETQYF. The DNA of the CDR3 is TGTGCCAGCAGTTTGAGTATTCTGGTGGAGACCCAGTACTTC.

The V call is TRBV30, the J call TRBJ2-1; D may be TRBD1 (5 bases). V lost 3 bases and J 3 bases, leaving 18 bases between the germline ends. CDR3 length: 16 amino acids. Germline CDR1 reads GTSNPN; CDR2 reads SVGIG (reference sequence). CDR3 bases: TGTGCCTGGAGGGGGCCGGCAAGAAAAAACTACAATGAGCAGTTCTTC. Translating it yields CAWRGPARKNYNEQFF.

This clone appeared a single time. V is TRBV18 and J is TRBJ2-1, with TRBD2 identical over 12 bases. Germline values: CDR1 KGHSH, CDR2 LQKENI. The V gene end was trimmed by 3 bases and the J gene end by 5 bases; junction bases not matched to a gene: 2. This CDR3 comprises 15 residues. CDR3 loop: CASSPTSGRNNEQFF. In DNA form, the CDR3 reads TGTGCCAGCTCACCGACTAGCGGGAGAAACAATGAGCAGTTCTTC. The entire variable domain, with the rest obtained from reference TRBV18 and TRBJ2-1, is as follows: NAGVMQNPRHLVRRRGQEARLRCSPMKGHSHVYWYRQLPEEGLKFMVYLQKENIIDESGMPKERFSAEFPKEGPSILRIQQVVRGDSAAYFCASSPTSGRNNEQFFGPGTRLTVL.

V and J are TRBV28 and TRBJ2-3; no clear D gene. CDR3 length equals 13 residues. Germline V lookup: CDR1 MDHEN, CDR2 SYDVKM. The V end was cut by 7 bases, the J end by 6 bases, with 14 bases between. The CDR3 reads CASTQGDLDTQYF. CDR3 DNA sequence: TGTGCCAGCACTCAAGGAGATTTGGATACGCAGTATTTT.

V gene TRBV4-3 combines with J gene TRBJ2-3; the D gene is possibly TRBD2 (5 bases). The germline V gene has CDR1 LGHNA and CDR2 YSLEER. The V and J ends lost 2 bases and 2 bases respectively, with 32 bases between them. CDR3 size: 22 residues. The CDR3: CASSQRGWYRSPQSLPTDTQYF. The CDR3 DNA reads TGCGCCAGCAGCCAAAGAGGGTGGTATAGGAGCCCTCAATCACTCCCCACAGATACGCAGTATTTT.

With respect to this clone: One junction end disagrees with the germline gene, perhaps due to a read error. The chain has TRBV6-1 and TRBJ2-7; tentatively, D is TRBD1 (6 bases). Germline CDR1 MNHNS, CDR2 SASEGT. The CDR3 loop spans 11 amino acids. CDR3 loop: CASSDRMRQAF. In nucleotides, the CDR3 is TGTGCCAGCAGTGATCGGATGCGACAGGCCTTC.

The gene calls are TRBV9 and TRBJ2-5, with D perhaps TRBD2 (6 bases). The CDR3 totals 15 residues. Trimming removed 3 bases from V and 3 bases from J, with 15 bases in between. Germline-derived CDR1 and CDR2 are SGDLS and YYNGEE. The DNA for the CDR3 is TGTGCCAGCAGCGATGGACCGGGACTGAAAGAGACCCAGTACTTC. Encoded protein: CASSDGPGLKETQYF.